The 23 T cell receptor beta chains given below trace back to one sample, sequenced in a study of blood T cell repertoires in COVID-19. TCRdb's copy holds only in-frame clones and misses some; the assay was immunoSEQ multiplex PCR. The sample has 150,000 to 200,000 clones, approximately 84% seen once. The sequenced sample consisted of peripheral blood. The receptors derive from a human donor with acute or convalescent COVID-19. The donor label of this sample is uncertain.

CDR3 sequence reads: CASSLGALNTEAFF. CDR3 in DNA: TGTGCCAGCAGCTTGGGGGCCCTCAACACTGAAGCTTTCTTT. The chain has TRBV5-4 and TRBJ1-1; D not certain. V was cut by 0 bases and J by 2 bases, with 8 bases left in between. The CDR3 is 14 residues long. The V gene's germline CDR1 is SGHNT and CDR2 YYREEE (reference sequence).

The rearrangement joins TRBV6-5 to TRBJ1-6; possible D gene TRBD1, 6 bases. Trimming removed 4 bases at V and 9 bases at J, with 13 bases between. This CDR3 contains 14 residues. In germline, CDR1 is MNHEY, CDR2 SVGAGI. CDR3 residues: CASSSGTRASPLHF. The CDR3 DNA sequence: TGTGCCAGCAGTTCCGGGACAAGGGCTTCACCCCTCCACTTT.

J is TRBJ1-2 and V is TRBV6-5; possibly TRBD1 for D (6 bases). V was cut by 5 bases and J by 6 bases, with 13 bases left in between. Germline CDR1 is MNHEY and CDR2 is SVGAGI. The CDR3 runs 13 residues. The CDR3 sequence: CASSQTGRNGYTF. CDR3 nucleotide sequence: TGTGCCAGCAGTCAGACAGGCCGGAATGGCTACACCTTC.

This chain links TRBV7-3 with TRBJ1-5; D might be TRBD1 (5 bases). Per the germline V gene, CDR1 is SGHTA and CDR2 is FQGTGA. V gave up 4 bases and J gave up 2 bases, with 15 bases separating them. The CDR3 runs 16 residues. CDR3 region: CASSSNGAFRNQPQHF. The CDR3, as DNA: TGTGCCAGCAGCTCGAATGGGGCGTTTCGCAATCAGCCCCAGCATTTT.

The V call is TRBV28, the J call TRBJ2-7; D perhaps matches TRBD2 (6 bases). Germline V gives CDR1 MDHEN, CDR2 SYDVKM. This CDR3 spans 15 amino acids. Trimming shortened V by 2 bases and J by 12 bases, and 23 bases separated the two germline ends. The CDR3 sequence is CASSLGRGGGPRSYF. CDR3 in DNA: TGTGCCAGCAGTTTAGGGAGAGGTGGAGGGCCGAGATCGTACTTC.

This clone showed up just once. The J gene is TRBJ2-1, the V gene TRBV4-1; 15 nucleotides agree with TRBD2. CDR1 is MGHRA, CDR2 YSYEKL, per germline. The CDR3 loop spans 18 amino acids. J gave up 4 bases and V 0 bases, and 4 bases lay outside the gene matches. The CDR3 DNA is TGCGCCAGCAGCCAAGATCCGGGACTAGCGGGGGGTTACAATGAGCAGTTCTTC. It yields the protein CASSQDPGLAGGYNEQFF.

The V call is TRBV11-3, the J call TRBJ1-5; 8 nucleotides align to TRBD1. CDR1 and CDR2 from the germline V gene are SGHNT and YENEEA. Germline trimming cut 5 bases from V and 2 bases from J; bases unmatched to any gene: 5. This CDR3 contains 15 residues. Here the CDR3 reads CASSPDRVGNQPQHF. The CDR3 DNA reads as TGTGCCAGCAGCCCGGACAGGGTAGGCAATCAGCCCCAGCATTTT.

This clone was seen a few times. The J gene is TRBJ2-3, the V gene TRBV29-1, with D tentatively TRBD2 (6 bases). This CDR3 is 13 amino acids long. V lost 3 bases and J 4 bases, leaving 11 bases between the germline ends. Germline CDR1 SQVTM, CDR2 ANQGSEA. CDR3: CSVDGGVADTQYF. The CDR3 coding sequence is TGCAGCGTTGACGGGGGTGTCGCAGATACGCAGTATTTT.

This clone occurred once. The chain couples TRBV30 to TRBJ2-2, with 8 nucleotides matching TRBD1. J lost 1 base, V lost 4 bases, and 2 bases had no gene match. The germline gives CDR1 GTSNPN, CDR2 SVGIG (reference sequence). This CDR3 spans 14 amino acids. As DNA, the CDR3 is TGTGCCTGGACAGGACAGGGGAACACCGGGGAGCTGTTTTTT. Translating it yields CAWTGQGNTGELFF.

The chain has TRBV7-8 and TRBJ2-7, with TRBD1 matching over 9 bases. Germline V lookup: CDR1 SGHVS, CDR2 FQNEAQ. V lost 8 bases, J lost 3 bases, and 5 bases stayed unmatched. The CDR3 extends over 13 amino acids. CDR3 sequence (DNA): TGTGCCAGCGGAGGGACAGGGAGCTACGAGCAGTACTTC. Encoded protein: CASGGTGSYEQYF. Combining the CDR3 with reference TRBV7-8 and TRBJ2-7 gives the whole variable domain GAGVSQSPRYKVAKRGQDVALRCDPISGHVSLFWYQQALGQGPEFLTYFQNEAQLDKSGLPSDRFFAERPEGSVSTLKIQRTQQEDSAVYLCASGGTGSYEQYFGPGTRLTVT.

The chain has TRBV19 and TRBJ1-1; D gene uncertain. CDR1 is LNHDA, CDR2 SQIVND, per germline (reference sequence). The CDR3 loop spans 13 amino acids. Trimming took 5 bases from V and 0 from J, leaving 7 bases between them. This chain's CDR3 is CASSAGMNTEAFF. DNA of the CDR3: TGTGCCAGTAGTGCCGGGATGAACACTGAAGCTTTCTTT. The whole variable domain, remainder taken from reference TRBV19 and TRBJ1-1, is DGGITQSPKYLFRKEGQNVTLSCEQNLNHDAMYWYRQDPGQGLRLIYYSQIVNDFQKGDIAEGYSVSREKKESFPLTVTSAQKNPTAFYLCASSAGMNTEAFFGQGTRLTVV.

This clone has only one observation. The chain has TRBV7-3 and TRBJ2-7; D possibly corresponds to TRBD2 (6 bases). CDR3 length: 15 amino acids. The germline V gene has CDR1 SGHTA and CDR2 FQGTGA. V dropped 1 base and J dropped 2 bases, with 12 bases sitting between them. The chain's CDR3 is CASSLSGGFPYEQYF. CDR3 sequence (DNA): TGTGCCAGCAGCTTAAGTGGGGGGTTCCCCTACGAGCAGTACTTC.

The CDR3 coding sequence is TGTGCCAGCAGTGAACTAGCGGGTCCCTACAATGAGCAGTTCTTC. It is translated as CASSELAGPYNEQFF. The gene calls are TRBV2 and TRBJ2-1; 8 nucleotides agree with TRBD2. V was pared by 2 bases and J by 2 bases, with 2 bases of the junction left unmatched. The CDR3 consists of 15 residues. CDR1 is SNHLY and CDR2 is FYNNEI in the germline V gene.

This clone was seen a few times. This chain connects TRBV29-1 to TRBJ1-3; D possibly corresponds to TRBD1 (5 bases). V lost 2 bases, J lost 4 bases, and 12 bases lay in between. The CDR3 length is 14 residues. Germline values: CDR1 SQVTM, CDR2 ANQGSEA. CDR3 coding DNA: TGCAGCGTTGAAACGGGGGAATCGGGAAACACCATATATTTT. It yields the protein CSVETGESGNTIYF.

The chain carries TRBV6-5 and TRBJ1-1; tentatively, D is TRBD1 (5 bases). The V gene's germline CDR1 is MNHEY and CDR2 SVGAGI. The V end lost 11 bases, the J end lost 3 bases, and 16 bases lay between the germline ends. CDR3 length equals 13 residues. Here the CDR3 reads CAGGGNTDTEAFF. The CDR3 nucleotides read TGTGCCGGGGGGGGTAACACGGACACTGAAGCTTTCTTT.

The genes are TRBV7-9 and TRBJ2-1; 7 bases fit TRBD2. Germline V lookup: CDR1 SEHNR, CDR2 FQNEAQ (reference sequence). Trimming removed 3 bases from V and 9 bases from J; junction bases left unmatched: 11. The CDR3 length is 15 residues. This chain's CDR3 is CASSFPQRTGGEQFF. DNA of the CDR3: TGTGCCAGCAGCTTTCCCCAACGTACGGGGGGTGAGCAGTTCTTC.

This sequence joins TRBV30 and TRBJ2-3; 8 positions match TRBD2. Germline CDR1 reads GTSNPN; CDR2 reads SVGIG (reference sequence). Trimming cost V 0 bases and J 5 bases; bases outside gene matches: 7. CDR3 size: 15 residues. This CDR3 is CAWSVRGGAGDTQYF. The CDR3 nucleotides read TGTGCCTGGAGTGTACGGGGGGGCGCAGGAGATACGCAGTATTTT.

The CDR3 here is CASSVGTSGRKDEQFF. CDR3 sequence (DNA): TGTGCCAGCAGCGTAGGGACTAGCGGGAGAAAAGATGAGCAGTTCTTC. The gene calls are TRBV9 and TRBJ2-1; TRBD2 aligns across 13 bases. This CDR3 spans 16 amino acids. The V segment lost 0 bases and the J segment 8 bases; nucleotides outside the gene matches: 5. Germline lookup yields CDR1 SGDLS and CDR2 YYNGEE.

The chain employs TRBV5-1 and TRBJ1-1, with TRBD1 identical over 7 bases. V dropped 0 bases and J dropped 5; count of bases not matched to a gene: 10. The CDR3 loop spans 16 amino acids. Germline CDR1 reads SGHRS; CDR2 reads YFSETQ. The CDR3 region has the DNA TGCGCCAGCAGCTTGGAGGGGGCAGGGATGGGTACTGAAGCTTTCTTT. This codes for CASSLEGAGMGTEAFF.

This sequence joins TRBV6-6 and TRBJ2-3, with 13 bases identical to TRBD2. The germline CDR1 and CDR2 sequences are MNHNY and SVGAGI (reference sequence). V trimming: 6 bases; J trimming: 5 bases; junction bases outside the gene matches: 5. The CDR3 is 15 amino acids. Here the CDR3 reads CASSRGLAGVDTQYF. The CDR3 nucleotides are TGTGCCAGCAGCCGCGGACTAGCGGGAGTAGATACGCAGTATTTT.

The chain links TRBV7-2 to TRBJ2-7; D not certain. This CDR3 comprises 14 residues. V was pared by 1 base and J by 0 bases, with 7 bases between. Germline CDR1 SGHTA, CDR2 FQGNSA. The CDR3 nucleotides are TGTGCCAGCAGCTTAGTTCCCCACTCCTACGAGCAGTACTTC. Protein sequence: CASSLVPHSYEQYF.

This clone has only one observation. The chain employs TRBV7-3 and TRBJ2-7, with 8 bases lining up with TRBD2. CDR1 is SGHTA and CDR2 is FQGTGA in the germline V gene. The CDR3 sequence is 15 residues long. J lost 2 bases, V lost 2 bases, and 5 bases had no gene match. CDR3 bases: TGTGCCAGCAGCTTATATAGCGGGGTAGCCTACGAGCAGTACTTC. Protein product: CASSLYSGVAYEQYF.

The CDR3 region is CASSSGGAGANVLTF. The CDR3 coding sequence is TGTGCCAGCAGTTCCGGCGGGGCTGGGGCCAACGTCCTGACTTTC. The chain has TRBV7-3 and TRBJ2-6; D might be TRBD2 (6 bases). The CDR3 consists of 15 residues. Per germline, CDR1 SGHTA and CDR2 FQGTGA. V was trimmed by 6 bases and J by 2 bases, leaving 11 bases between them. Using reference TRBV7-3 and TRBJ2-6 for the parts outside the CDR3, the full variable domain is GAGVSQTPSNKVTEKGKYVELRCDPISGHTALYWYRQSLGQGPEFLIYFQGTGAADDSGLPNDRFFAVRPEGSVSTLKIQRTERGDSAVYLCASSSGGAGANVLTFGAGSRLTVL.